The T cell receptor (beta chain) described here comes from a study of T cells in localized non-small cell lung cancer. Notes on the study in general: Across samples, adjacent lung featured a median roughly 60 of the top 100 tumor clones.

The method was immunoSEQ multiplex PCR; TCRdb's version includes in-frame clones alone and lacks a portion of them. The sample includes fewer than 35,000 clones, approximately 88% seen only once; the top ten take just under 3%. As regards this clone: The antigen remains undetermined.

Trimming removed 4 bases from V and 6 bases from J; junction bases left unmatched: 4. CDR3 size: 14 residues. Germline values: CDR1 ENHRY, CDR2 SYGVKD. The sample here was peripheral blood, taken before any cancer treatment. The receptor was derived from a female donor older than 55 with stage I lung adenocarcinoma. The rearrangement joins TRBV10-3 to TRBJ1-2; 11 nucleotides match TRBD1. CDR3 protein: CAISGTGGADGYTF. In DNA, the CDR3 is TGTGCCATCAGTGGGACAGGGGGCGCGGATGGCTACACCTTC.